This T cell receptor beta chain came from a study of blood T cell repertoires in COVID-19. Across the study: Italy, Spain and the United States were the sources of the convalescent and acute COVID-19 samples. The cDNA or gDNA used as material had been derived from T cells, B-cell-depleted T cells, or PBMCs.

In the authors' methods: Amplification of reference gene primers provided the estimated nucleated cell counts. Repertoires were generated with immunoSEQ multiplex PCR, while TCRdb's copy carries only in-frame clones and drops some. The V and J calls and the clone size are those of that table, but D and trimming were determined from the DNA. Here the sample spans some 50,000 clones, more than 70% being singletons. Germline values: CDR1 DFQATT, CDR2 SNEGSKA (reference sequence). J gave up 8 bases and V 3 bases, and 5 bases lay outside the gene matches. The CDR3 runs 14 residues. Material for sequencing was peripheral blood. This receptor was obtained from an elderly woman with acute or convalescent COVID-19. The chain combines TRBV20-1 with TRBJ2-1; the match to TRBD2 covers 12 bases. The CDR3, as DNA: TGCAGTGCTAGTCCTAGCGGGGGGGCCTATGAGCAGTTCTTC. Protein sequence: CSASPSGGAYEQFF.